Shown below are 23 T cell receptor beta chains from a single sample sequenced in a study of early T cells in non-severe SARS-CoV-2 infection. TCRdb re-called the 5' RACE reads with MiXCR, one entry per CDR3 protein. Here the sample spans some 70,000 distinct CDR3 sequences, roughly a tenth being singletons. The sequenced sample was whole blood. The receptors here all came from an adult who was a healthcare worker with PCR-confirmed SARS-CoV-2 infection or an uninfected control (not recorded which).

This clonotype was detected only a few times. The chain employs TRBV27 and TRBJ2-7; perhaps D is TRBD1 or TRBD2 (5 bases each). Between the trimmed V and J ends, which lost 8 bases and 2 bases, there was a span of 13 bases. Germline lookup yields CDR1 MNHEY and CDR2 SMNVEV (reference sequence). The CDR3 runs 13 residues. The CDR3, as DNA: TGTGCCAGCGGGGCCGGGATAGCCTACGAGCAGTACTTC. Its protein product is CASGAGIAYEQYF.

About this clonotype itself: A read error may be the cause here, since a much bigger clone is one base away. The chain carries TRBV18 and TRBJ2-1; possible D gene TRBD2, 5 bases. Trimming pared 7 bases from V and 12 bases from J, leaving 19 bases between. The CDR3 is 13 residues long. Germline V gives CDR1 KGHSH, CDR2 LQKENI. CDR3 sequence (DNA): TGTGCCAGCTTTAAAAGCGGAATGGATCGGCAGTTCTTC. Amino acid sequence: CASFKSGMDRQFF.

This clonotype was counted only a few times. V and J are TRBV20-1 and TRBJ2-1, with 13 bases lining up with TRBD2. CDR3 length: 14 amino acids. The germline CDR1 and CDR2 sequences are DFQATT and SNEGSKA (reference sequence). V shed 5 bases and J 6 bases; nucleotides not matched to a gene: 4. The CDR3 loop is CSAPGLAGVNEQFF. DNA for the CDR3: TGCAGTGCTCCAGGACTAGCGGGAGTCAATGAGCAGTTCTTC.

This clonotype was counted ten times or more. V is TRBV30 and J is TRBJ1-1; tentatively, D is TRBD1 (6 bases). The CDR3 extends over 13 amino acids. Germline-derived CDR1 and CDR2 are GTSNPN and SVGIG (reference sequence). Trimming removed 3 bases from V and 1 base from J, with 9 bases in between. CDR3 region: CAWRNRANTEAFF. Written as DNA, the CDR3 is TGTGCCTGGAGGAACAGGGCGAACACTGAAGCTTTCTTT.

The chain is built from TRBV5-1 and TRBJ2-7, with D perhaps TRBD2 (6 bases). Between the trimmed V and J ends, which lost 3 bases and 0 bases, there was a span of 10 bases. Germline V gene sequence: CDR1 SGHRS, CDR2 YFSETQ. The CDR3 length is 14 residues. The CDR3 reads CASSYDGSSYEQYF. The CDR3 DNA follows: TGCGCCAGCAGCTATGACGGGAGCTCCTACGAGCAGTACTTC. Supplemented by reference TRBV5-1 and TRBJ2-7, the full variable domain reads KAGVTQTPRYLIKTRGQQVTLSCSPISGHRSVSWYQQTPGQGLQFLFEYFSETQRNKGNFPGRFSGRQFSNSRSEMNVSTLELGDSALYLCASSYDGSSYEQYFGPGTRLTVT.

The rearrangement joins TRBV4-1 to TRBJ2-1; D is ambiguous. The CDR3 has 16 amino acids. The germline V gene encodes CDR1 MGHRA and CDR2 YSYEKL. Trimming cost V 0 bases and J 0 bases, with 9 bases left between them. The CDR3 DNA reads TGCGCCAGCAGCCAAGAGAGGAAGAGCTCCTACAATGAGCAGTTCTTC. As protein: CASSQERKSSYNEQFF.

This clonotype was counted at least ten times. The chain is built from TRBV3-1 and TRBJ2-7, with D possibly TRBD2 on 5 matching bases. Germline CDR1 LGHDT, CDR2 YNNKEL (reference sequence). The ends were cut back, 4 bases at V and 2 bases at J, with 15 bases in the middle. CDR3 length: 15 residues. CDR3 in DNA: TGTGCCAGCAGCCCCCGGGATCGTACCACCTACGAGCAGTACTTC. It is translated as CASSPRDRTTYEQYF.

This clonotype was recorded many times. V and J are TRBV20-1 and TRBJ2-3; the D gene is possibly TRBD2 (5 bases). The CDR3 is 13 residues long. In germline, CDR1 is DFQATT, CDR2 SNEGSKA (reference sequence). V lost 6 bases and J lost 0, with 10 bases in between. CDR3 coding DNA: TGCAGTGCCGACCGGGGAAGCACAGATACGCAGTATTTT. Its translation: CSADRGSTDTQYF.

V and J are TRBV5-1 and TRBJ2-3; D gene uncertain. Trimming removed 2 bases from V and 8 bases from J, with 12 bases in between. The CDR3 has 13 residues. Germline V gene data show CDR1 as SGHRS and CDR2 as YFSETQ. CDR3 sequence reads: CASSLIEGGTQYF. The CDR3 DNA reads TGCGCCAGCAGCTTAATAGAAGGTGGTACGCAGTATTTT. The whole variable domain, filled in from reference TRBV5-1 and TRBJ2-3, reads KAGVTQTPRYLIKTRGQQVTLSCSPISGHRSVSWYQQTPGQGLQFLFEYFSETQRNKGNFPGRFSGRQFSNSRSEMNVSTLELGDSALYLCASSLIEGGTQYFGPGTRLTVL.

The chain carries TRBV3-1 and TRBJ2-5, with D maybe TRBD1 (6 bases). CDR3 length: 15 amino acids. Germline V gene lookup returns CDR1 LGHDT and CDR2 YNNKEL (reference sequence). The V and J ends lost 3 bases and 2 bases respectively, with 13 bases between them. DNA for the CDR3: TGTGCCAGCAGCCATCCGGGACACTCTCAAGAGACCCAGTACTTC. It encodes CASSHPGHSQETQYF.

The J gene is TRBJ2-1, the V gene TRBV3-1, with TRBD2 matching 7 bases. The CDR3 totals 14 residues. J lost 9 bases, V lost 0 bases, and 5 bases had no gene match. From germline, CDR1 is LGHDT and CDR2 YNNKEL (reference sequence). The CDR3 here is CASSQEPLAAEQFF. CDR3 DNA sequence: TGTGCCAGCAGCCAAGAACCTCTAGCGGCTGAGCAGTTCTTC.

This clonotype was detected ten times or more. V usage is TRBV18 and J usage is TRBJ1-5; TRBD1 agrees at 7 bases. The V segment lost 6 bases and the J segment 4 bases; nucleotides outside the gene matches: 3. Germline CDR1 KGHSH, CDR2 LQKENI. This CDR3 is 13 amino acids long. CDR3: CASSGTANQPQHF. CDR3 in DNA: TGTGCCAGCTCCGGGACAGCTAATCAGCCCCAGCATTTT.

There are many counts of this clonotype. In nucleotides, the CDR3 is TGTGCCAGCAGCTTATCACAGACAGGGAATACGCAGTATTTT. This translates into CASSLSQTGNTQYF. The V gene is TRBV7-6, the J gene TRBJ2-3; 7 bases are a match to TRBD1. This CDR3 is built from 14 residues. V dropped 2 bases and J dropped 7; count of bases not matched to a gene: 6. The V gene's germline CDR1 is SGHVS and CDR2 FNYEAQ.

This clonotype turned up a few times. The gene calls are TRBV4-1 and TRBJ2-1, with 7 bases aligning to TRBD2. Germline V gene sequence: CDR1 MGHRA, CDR2 YSYEKL. V lost 1 base to trimming and J lost 1 base; unmatched junction nucleotides: 7. The CDR3 has 17 amino acids. Here the CDR3 DNA reads TGCGCCAGCAGCCAAGCGGGGGACTATAGGTCCTACAATGAGCAGTTCTTC. Translated, it gives CASSQAGDYRSYNEQFF.

The V and J genes are TRBV15 and TRBJ2-2, with a possible D match to TRBD2 (5 bases). With 6 bases removed from V and 2 bases from J, the gap between germline ends came to 19 bases. This CDR3 spans 17 amino acids. Per germline, CDR1 LNHNV and CDR2 YYDKDF (reference sequence). CDR3 protein: CATSKRRGMGNTGELFF. CDR3 DNA sequence: TGTGCCACCAGTAAACGTCGGGGAATGGGCAACACCGGGGAGCTGTTTTTT.

This clonotype was recorded at least ten times. The chain uses TRBV11-3 and TRBJ2-3, with unresolved D. With 0 bases removed from V and 2 bases from J, the gap between germline ends came to 9 bases. Germline V gives CDR1 SGHNT, CDR2 YENEEA. There are 15 residues in the CDR3. The CDR3 spells CASSLDRYPTDTQYF. The CDR3 DNA reads TGTGCCAGCAGCTTAGATCGGTATCCCACAGATACGCAGTATTTT.

This clonotype was picked up many times. The chain combines TRBV5-8 with TRBJ1-6, with D perhaps matching TRBD1 (5 bases). Deletions cut 4 bases from V and 5 bases from J, with 10 bases between. The germline V gene has CDR1 SGHTS and CDR2 YDEGEE. The CDR3 is made up of 14 amino acids. The CDR3 bases are TGTGCCAGCAGCCCCCGGGGCCATAATTCACCCCTCCACTTT. Translated, it gives CASSPRGHNSPLHF.

This clonotype turned up a few times. The J gene is TRBJ2-3, the V gene TRBV7-6; D may match TRBD1 or TRBD2 (5 bases each). This CDR3 is 15 amino acids long. Germline V CDR1 and CDR2: SGHVS, FNYEAQ. Trimming took 6 bases from V and 3 from J, leaving 16 bases between them. Here the CDR3 reads CASSKGTLKTDTQYF. The DNA for the CDR3 is TGTGCCAGCAGTAAAGGGACGCTTAAGACAGATACGCAGTATTTT.

The sample holds a few counts of this clonotype. The chain links TRBV20-1 to TRBJ2-7; 7 nucleotides align to TRBD1. With V trimmed by 6 bases and J by 2 bases, 10 bases remained unmatched. The germline gives CDR1 DFQATT, CDR2 SNEGSKA (reference sequence). This CDR3 comprises 14 residues. The CDR3 reads CSAPPGTATYEQYF. The DNA for the CDR3 is TGCAGTGCCCCTCCTGGGACAGCGACCTACGAGCAGTACTTC.

This clonotype was found a few times. The chain has TRBV30 and TRBJ1-2, with D perhaps matching TRBD1 (5 bases). Looked up from germline, CDR1 is GTSNPN and CDR2 is SVGIG (reference sequence). The CDR3 contains 13 residues. The V end was cut by 0 bases, the J end by 5 bases, with 10 bases between. CDR3 amino acids: CAWSVKGPYGYTF. Written as DNA, the CDR3 is TGTGCCTGGAGTGTAAAGGGGCCTTATGGCTACACCTTC.

The chain employs TRBV29-1 and TRBJ1-1, with 7 bases matching TRBD1. CDR1 and CDR2 (germline): SQVTM, ANQGSEA. The CDR3 extends over 13 amino acids. J gave up 2 bases and V 4 bases, and 4 bases lay outside the gene matches. CDR3 nucleotide sequence: TGCAGCGTTGCAGACAGGGCAAACACTGAAGCTTTCTTT. It is translated as CSVADRANTEAFF.

V usage is TRBV7-9 and J usage is TRBJ2-1; D not resolved. V was cut by 2 bases and J by 9 bases, with 11 bases left in between. CDR3 length: 13 residues. CDR1 is SEHNR and CDR2 is FQNEAQ in the germline V gene (reference sequence). The DNA for the CDR3 is TGTGCCAGCAGCTTACTGGGTACGGCTGAGCAGTTCTTC. It specifies CASSLLGTAEQFF.

CDR3 nucleotides: TGTGCCAGCAGTGCCCGGACAGGGGTTGGGTACGAGCAGTACTTC. This gives the protein CASSARTGVGYEQYF. This chain links TRBV25-1 with TRBJ2-7; TRBD1 agrees at 9 bases. V dropped 4 bases and J dropped 4; count of bases not matched to a gene: 8. Germline V gives CDR1 MGHDK, CDR2 SYGVNS. CDR3 length equals 15 residues.